The rows below give T cell receptor beta chains drawn from one sample of a study of blood T cells in healthy people across ages. TCRdb used MiXCR to reprocess the 5' RACE reads, holding one entry per CDR3 protein. The sample includes 1.5 million to 1.8 million distinct CDR3 sequences, about 45% of them seen just once. What was sequenced was blood. All receptors come from a woman aged 18-35 years in good health. Both conserved end residues are part of each CDR3. The order of the fields is J gene, D gene, clone size, V gene, CDR3 DNA, CDR3 protein. The D gene is left open where the match is weak. The size entry is marked missing in some rows and otherwise reads once, few, many or a size class.

J: TRBJ2-5; D: -; size: -; V: TRBV20-1; DNA: TGCAGTGCTAGAGATCTAGGGGGAGGTTACCAAGAGACCCAGTACTTC; CDR3: CSARDLGGGYQETQYF
J: TRBJ2-2; D: -; size: -; V: TRBV30; DNA: TGTGCCTTGGAATTCGCGGGTCAAACCGGGGAGCTGTTTTTT; CDR3: CALEFAGQTGELFF
J: TRBJ1-1; D: -; size: -; V: TRBV29-1; DNA: TGCAGCGTTGAGCGGCTGCTTACCAGGGCGGCCACTGAAGCTTTCTTT; CDR3: CSVERLLTRAATEAFF
J: TRBJ2-1; D: TRBD1; size: -; V: TRBV7-3; DNA: TGTGCCAGCTCACGTGGGGACAGCCCTTACAATGAGCAGTTCTTC; CDR3: CASSRGDSPYNEQFF
J: TRBJ1-4; D: -; size: -; V: TRBV9; DNA: TGTGCCAGCAGCGGATCTAACAGGAGGGATGAAAAACTGTTTTTT; CDR3: CASSGSNRRDEKLFF
J: TRBJ2-7; D: -; size: -; V: TRBV9; DNA: TGTGCCAGCAGCGTAGAGGGAACAGGTCTCTACGAGCAGTACTTC; CDR3: CASSVEGTGLYEQYF
J: TRBJ2-7; D: -; size: few; V: TRBV6-5; DNA: TGTGCCAGCAGTTACTCCATACAGGGAGGCGAGCAGTACTTC; CDR3: CASSYSIQGGEQYF
J: TRBJ2-7; D: -; size: -; V: TRBV4-1; DNA: TGCGCCAGCAGCCAAGAAATAATGCGGGCTTGGAATGAGCAGTACTTC; CDR3: CASSQEIMRAWNEQYF
J: TRBJ2-1; D: TRBD2; size: -; V: TRBV29-1; DNA: TGCAGCGCGAGCGGACTAGCGATCTCGTGGCAGTTCTTC; CDR3: CSASGLAISWQFF
J: TRBJ1-2; D: TRBD1; size: few; V: TRBV20-1; DNA: TGCAGTGCTAGAGACAGGGGGTTGTCTAATGGCTACACCTTC; CDR3: CSARDRGLSNGYTF
J: TRBJ2-1; D: -; size: -; V: TRBV7-8; DNA: TGTGCCAGCAGCACTGCCCGAGGGGTGGGCAATGAGCAGTTCTTC; CDR3: CASSTARGVGNEQFF
J: TRBJ1-5; D: -; size: -; V: TRBV7-2; DNA: TGTGCCAGCAGCTCCGACGGCTATCAGCCCCAGCATTTT; CDR3: CASSSDGYQPQHF
J: TRBJ2-7; D: -; size: -; V: TRBV29-1; DNA: TGCAGCGTTGAAGATTACCAAGACGAGCAGTACTTC; CDR3: CSVEDYQDEQYF
J: TRBJ2-3; D: -; size: -; V: TRBV15; DNA: TGTGCCACCCGCTCAGCGGGCTTGCAGGCAGATACGCAGTATTTT; CDR3: CATRSAGLQADTQYF
J: TRBJ2-3; D: -; size: -; V: TRBV3-1; DNA: TGTGCCAGCAGCCAAGAGGCTACGCAGTATTTT; CDR3: CASSQEATQYF
J: TRBJ1-1; D: -; size: -; V: TRBV15; DNA: TGTGCCACCAGCAGAGTCCCTGGACAGCTTGAAGCTTTCTTT; CDR3: CATSRVPGQLEAFF
J: TRBJ2-3; D: TRBD2; size: few; V: TRBV12-3/TRBV12-4; DNA: TGTGCCATCGAGGCTAGCGGAGAGCGCCCAGATACGCAGTATTTT; CDR3: CAIEASGERPDTQYF
J: TRBJ1-1; D: -; size: -; V: TRBV21-1; DNA: TGTGCCAGCATCCCCAAAGGGGGCAGGAACACTGAAGCTTTCTTT; CDR3: CASIPKGGRNTEAFF
J: TRBJ1-1; D: -; size: few; V: TRBV6-5; DNA: TGTGCCAGCATGGGGTTATCTGAAGCTTTCTTT; CDR3: CASMGLSEAFF
J: TRBJ1-1; D: -; size: -; V: TRBV18; DNA: TGTGCCAGCTCACCAAGGGTACTCGTAAGCTCTGAAGCTTTCTTT; CDR3: CASSPRVLVSSEAFF
J: TRBJ2-1; D: -; size: few; V: TRBV29-1; DNA: TGCAGCGTTGGGCGGGATGAGCAGTTCTTC; CDR3: CSVGRDEQFF
J: TRBJ1-5; D: -; size: -; V: TRBV20-1; DNA: TGCAGTGCGGTCTCCGGGAATCAGCCCCAGCATTTT; CDR3: CSAVSGNQPQHF
J: TRBJ1-4; D: -; size: few; V: TRBV7-2; DNA: TGTGCCAGCAGAGGGAGGGAAGCTAATGAAAAACTGTTTTTT; CDR3: CASRGREANEKLFF
J: TRBJ2-5; D: TRBD2; size: -; V: TRBV6-5; DNA: TGTGCCAGCAGTCTACTAGCGGGGGGCTCAGGCGGTGTAGAGACCCAGTACTTC; CDR3: CASSLLAGGSGGVETQYF
J: TRBJ2-5; D: -; size: -; V: TRBV11-2; DNA: TGTGCCAGCAGCCAGCTACTGGTCTTTGAGACCCAGTACTTC; CDR3: CASSQLLVFETQYF
J: TRBJ2-2; D: -; size: -; V: TRBV2; DNA: TGTGCCAGCAGGATAGAAAACACGAACACCGGGGAGCTGTTTTTT; CDR3: CASRIENTNTGELFF
J: TRBJ1-4; D: -; size: few; V: TRBV7-2; DNA: TGTGCCAGCAGCCCCTTGGGCAGTCGTAATGAAAAACTGTTTTTT; CDR3: CASSPLGSRNEKLFF
J: TRBJ1-4; D: -; size: -; V: TRBV28; DNA: TGTGCCAGCAGTTCGCCAGGACAGAATAATGAAAAACTGTTTTTT; CDR3: CASSSPGQNNEKLFF
J: TRBJ2-1; D: -; size: few; V: TRBV12-3/TRBV12-4; DNA: TGTGCCAGCAGGGATCCAAAGGGAGCGAATGAGCAGTTCTTC; CDR3: CASRDPKGANEQFF
J: TRBJ2-7; D: TRBD1; size: -; V: TRBV6-6; DNA: TGTGCCAGCAGTAAACCGGGACAGGAGTACGAGCAGTACTTC; CDR3: CASSKPGQEYEQYF
J: TRBJ1-4; D: -; size: -; V: TRBV4-3; DNA: TGCGCCAGCAGTCAAGATCTCCAGGGTGGGGAAAAACTGTTTTTT; CDR3: CASSQDLQGGEKLFF
J: TRBJ2-4; D: TRBD2; size: -; V: TRBV27; DNA: TGTGCCAGCAGTGACCTTCGGACTAGCGGGGAAGAAAACATTCAGTACTTC; CDR3: CASSDLRTSGEENIQYF
J: TRBJ2-4; D: TRBD1; size: -; V: TRBV29-1; DNA: TGCAGCGTTCCCATTGGGGGACAGGGGGCCAAAAACATTCAGTACTTC; CDR3: CSVPIGGQGAKNIQYF
J: TRBJ2-5; D: -; size: few; V: TRBV5-1; DNA: TGCGCCAGCAGCTTGCTCGTGGGAGAAGAGACCCAGTACTTC; CDR3: CASSLLVGEETQYF
J: TRBJ2-7; D: -; size: -; V: TRBV20-1; DNA: TGCAGTGCTAGAGTGCCGGACAGAGCCCACGAGCAGTACTTC; CDR3: CSARVPDRAHEQYF
J: TRBJ1-2; D: -; size: few; V: TRBV27; DNA: TGTGCCAGCAGCCCCTTGGGATCCAGAGTAAACTATGGCTACACCTTC; CDR3: CASSPLGSRVNYGYTF
J: TRBJ2-5; D: TRBD2; size: -; V: TRBV18; DNA: TGTGCCGGCTCACGGACTAGCGGGCCCTCCCAAGAGACCCAGTACTTC; CDR3: CAGSRTSGPSQETQYF
J: TRBJ1-2; D: -; size: -; V: TRBV9; DNA: TGTGCCAGCAGACAAGGACAAGGGAGAACCAATAACTATGGCTACATCTTC; CDR3: CASRQGQGRTNNYGYIF
J: TRBJ1-2; D: -; size: few; V: TRBV6-2/TRBV6-3; DNA: TGTGCCAGCAGTTCCGAACCCATCCTGGCCGGGCTTACTAACTATGGCTACACCTTC; CDR3: CASSSEPILAGLTNYGYTF
J: TRBJ2-5; D: -; size: -; V: TRBV29-1; DNA: TGCAGCGTTGAGGCGGGACAGCAAGAGACCCAGTACTTC; CDR3: CSVEAGQQETQYF
J: TRBJ2-4; D: -; size: -; V: TRBV11-2; DNA: TGTGCCAGCAGCTTAGTCGGGAGAGGTGAGCAGTACTTC; CDR3: CASSLVGRGEQYF
J: TRBJ2-1; D: TRBD2; size: -; V: TRBV7-6; DNA: TGTGCCAGCAGCTTAGGGCTAGCGGTGTCCTACAGTGAGCAGTTCTTC; CDR3: CASSLGLAVSYSEQFF
J: TRBJ1-3; D: TRBD1; size: -; V: TRBV20-1; DNA: TGCAGTGCTGGGGACAGCTCTGGAAACACCATATATTTT; CDR3: CSAGDSSGNTIYF
J: TRBJ1-5; D: -; size: -; V: TRBV20-1; DNA: TGCAGTGCTATATTCACAGGGCTTGGTCAGCCCCAGCATTTT; CDR3: CSAIFTGLGQPQHF
J: TRBJ1-2; D: -; size: few; V: TRBV20-1; DNA: TGCAGTGCGCTGACTGCACAGGGAAATTATGGCTACACCTTC; CDR3: CSALTAQGNYGYTF
J: TRBJ1-5; D: TRBD1; size: -; V: TRBV6-1; DNA: TGTGCCAGCAGTCCCCGGACAGGTGCTTATAGCAATCAGCCCCAGCATTTT; CDR3: CASSPRTGAYSNQPQHF
J: TRBJ1-1; D: -; size: -; V: TRBV16; DNA: TGTGCCAGCAGCCAATCGGGTCCGGGTGACACTGAAGCTTTCTTT; CDR3: CASSQSGPGDTEAFF
J: TRBJ2-1; D: -; size: few; V: TRBV4-2; DNA: TGTGCCAGCAGCCAAGATAGGGCTAGAGAATACAATGAGCAGTTCTTC; CDR3: CASSQDRAREYNEQFF
J: TRBJ2-1; D: -; size: -; V: TRBV19; DNA: TGTGCCAGTAGTATCGCAGGACGAAATGAGCAGTTCTTC; CDR3: CASSIAGRNEQFF
J: TRBJ1-1; D: TRBD1; size: -; V: TRBV30; DNA: TGTGCCTGGATAGGGACAGGCGCACCTCGTTTGAACACTGAAGCTTTCTTT; CDR3: CAWIGTGAPRLNTEAFF
J: TRBJ1-5; D: -; size: few; V: TRBV4-1; DNA: TGCGCCAGCAGCCCTTCTACCGGCGGGCCCCAGCATTTT; CDR3: CASSPSTGGPQHF
J: TRBJ1-1; D: -; size: few; V: TRBV6-5; DNA: TGTGCCAGCAGTTACTCGAGACCCCCGAACACTGAAGCTTTCTTT; CDR3: CASSYSRPPNTEAFF
J: TRBJ1-2; D: -; size: many; V: TRBV4-3; DNA: TGCGCCAGCAGCCTGCCCTCCGGATTGGACTATGGCTACACCTTC; CDR3: CASSLPSGLDYGYTF